The present T cell receptor (beta chain) was sequenced within a study of T cells in Graves' hyperthyroidism and ophthalmopathy. The source material, RNA transcripts, was used to amplify TCR beta CDR3 regions. HTBI primers were the set used in a first-round RT-PCR of the TCR CDR3. TCRdb reprocessed the multiplex PCR reads via MiXCR and lists one record per CDR3 protein. The data show 250,000 to 300,000 distinct CDR3 sequences, roughly an eighth seen once. Hyperthyroidism in the patients, aged 18 to 65, was newly diagnosed and under 2 months in duration. Exclusions: uncontrolled infection, other autoimmune disease, pregnancy, lactation. This clonotype was seen ten or more times. Unmatched junction bases numbered 4, after V lost 5 bases and J lost 7 bases. Looked up from germline, CDR1 is SGHTA and CDR2 is FQGTGA. The CDR3 totals 13 residues.

V and J are TRBV7-3 and TRBJ2-3; 9 bases fit TRBD1. The sequencing sample was made of blood. This TCR derives from a woman aged 35 to 49 with Graves' hyperthyroidism. CDR3 protein: CASSPGQGYTQYF. In DNA form, the CDR3 reads TGTGCCAGCAGCCCGGGACAGGGCTATACGCAGTATTTT.